This T cell receptor beta chain is drawn from a study of T cells after somatic rescue of genetic block. Here immunoSEQ multiplex PCR was the method, and the copy in TCRdb shows in-frame clones only, minus some. This table holds 68,000 or so clones, roughly 90% found once. The CDR3 runs 10 residues. Germline CDR1 and CDR2: SQVTM and ANQGSEA. V lost 7 bases, J lost 11 bases, and 15 bases lay in between. The TCR sequence derives from a man aged 40-50 years. Sample: peripheral blood mononuclear cells (PBMCs). V gene TRBV29-1 combines with J gene TRBJ2-7; TRBD2 is a possible D gene (5 bases). CDR3 DNA: TGCAGCGCCAAACTAGAGCGCGAGTACTTC. It yields the protein CSAKLEREYF.